This record looks at one TCR beta chain sequence and its context. In the study's own analysis: Amplification of reference gene primers provided the estimated nucleated cell counts. The table came from immunoSEQ multiplex PCR; TCRdb's copy has only in-frame clones and leaves some out. Clone size and the V and J calls come from that table; the DNA yielded D and trimming. The data contain 170,000 or so clones, roughly four fifths of them seen just once; the ten biggest clones take up more than 1.5%. The record originates from a study of blood T cell repertoires in COVID-19. As for the study in general: Donors in the United States, Italy and Spain gave samples during acute or convalescent COVID-19. In each case, the material was cDNA or gDNA derived from T cells, B-cell-depleted T cells, or PBMCs.

The germline CDR1 and CDR2 sequences are SGHTA and FQGNSA. V lost 4 bases to trimming and J lost 1 base, with 13 bases between them. The CDR3 is 16 residues long. The chain has TRBV7-2 and TRBJ1-4; perhaps TRBD1 as D (6 bases). This TCR was recovered from a human donor in a cohort sampled during active COVID-19. Sequences were obtained from peripheral blood. The CDR3 loop is CASSSQGFRTNEKLFF. The DNA for the CDR3 is TGTGCCAGCAGCTCACAGGGATTTAGAACTAATGAAAAACTGTTTTTT.